One sample yielded the 2 T cell receptor beta chains listed below, sequenced in a study of T cell responses to AZD1222 COVID-19 vaccine. Produced via immunoSEQ multiplex PCR; TCRdb's table is partial and in-frame only. The sample includes approximately 130,000 clones, over 90% of them seen just once. The material was peripheral blood, obtained on day 0 of AZD1222 vaccination. These receptors were obtained from an adult in good health.

Concerning this clone itself: A junction end diverges from the germline sequence, so it may reflect a read error. The chain is built from TRBV11-2 and TRBJ2-7; a possible D gene is TRBD1 (5 bases). Germline CDR1 and CDR2: SGHAT and FQNNGV. The CDR3 contains 14 residues. In nucleotides, the CDR3 is TGTGCCAGCAGCCCAGCCCCAGGGTCCTCCGAGCAGTACTTC. Its translation is CASSPAPGSSEQYF.

This sequence joins TRBV11-2 and TRBJ2-7, with TRBD1 matching 7 bases. In germline, CDR1 is SGHAT, CDR2 FQNNGV. The V gene end was trimmed by 8 bases and the J gene end by 6 bases; junction bases not matched to a gene: 10. The CDR3 covers 13 residues. Here the CDR3 DNA reads TGTGCCAGCGGTGAACAGGGGCGGCCCGAGCAGTACTTC. This translates into CASGEQGRPEQYF.